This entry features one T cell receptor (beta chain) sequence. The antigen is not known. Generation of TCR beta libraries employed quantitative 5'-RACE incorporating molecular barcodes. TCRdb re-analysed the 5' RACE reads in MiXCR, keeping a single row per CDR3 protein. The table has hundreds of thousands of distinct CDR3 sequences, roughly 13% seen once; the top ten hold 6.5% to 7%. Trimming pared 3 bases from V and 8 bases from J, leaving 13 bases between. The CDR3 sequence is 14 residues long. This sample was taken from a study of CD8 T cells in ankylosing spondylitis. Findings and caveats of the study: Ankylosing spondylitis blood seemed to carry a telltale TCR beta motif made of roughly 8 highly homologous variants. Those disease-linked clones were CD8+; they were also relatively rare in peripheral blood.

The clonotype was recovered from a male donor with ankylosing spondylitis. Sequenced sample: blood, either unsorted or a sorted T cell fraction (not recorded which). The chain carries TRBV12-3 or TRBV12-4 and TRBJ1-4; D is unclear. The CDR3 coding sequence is TGTGCCAGCAGTTTGGCCGGGGTAGAAGAAAAACTGTTTTTT. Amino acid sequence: CASSLAGVEEKLFF.